One and the same sample provided the 3 T cell receptor beta chains below, sequenced in a study of cytomegalovirus exposure and HLA in healthy donors. It was with 60 Vbeta and 13 Jbeta primers that the PCR ran. Libraries were prepared by immunoSEQ multiplex PCR; TCRdb keeps only in-frame clonotypes and omits some of them. The sample yields over 200,000 clones, approximately 82% seen once. Sequencing was carried out using PBMCs. The receptor source for this set is a woman aged 40 to 50 in good health and CMV-seronegative.

In nucleotides, the CDR3 is TGTGCCAGCAGCCGGGACTATTCGGAGACCCAGTACTTC. Amino acids: CASSRDYSETQYF. The V call is TRBV6-1, the J call TRBJ2-5; 7 bases map to TRBD2. V lost 6 bases and J lost 5; bases outside the gene matches: 6. The CDR3 is 13 amino acids. Germline loops: CDR1 MNHNS, CDR2 SASEGT.

V usage is TRBV15 and J usage is TRBJ1-2, with 8 bases matching TRBD1. CDR3 length: 17 residues. Germline trimming cut 0 bases from V and 8 bases from J; bases unmatched to any gene: 14. From germline, CDR1 is LNHNV and CDR2 YYDKDF (reference sequence). The DNA of the CDR3 is TGTGCCACCAGCAGAGATATTGGGTGGCAGGGGACAGGCGGCTACACCTTC. This translates into CATSRDIGWQGTGGYTF.

This rearrangement joins TRBV5-1 to TRBJ1-1; D perhaps matches TRBD1 (6 bases). CDR3 length equals 15 residues. Germline lookup yields CDR1 SGHRS and CDR2 YFSETQ. The V end lost 0 bases, the J end lost 4 bases, and 13 bases lay between the germline ends. The CDR3 reads CASSLAQGMGTEAFF. In DNA form, the CDR3 reads TGCGCCAGCAGCTTGGCCCAGGGGATGGGCACTGAAGCTTTCTTT.